Listed below are T cell receptor beta chains from one sample, sequenced in a study of identifying expanded T cells in peripheral blood. The repertoire was sequenced with immunoSEQ multiplex PCR; TCRdb's copy has only in-frame clones and lacks some. Of 95,000 to 100,000 clones in the sample, roughly 89% were seen once. The material sequenced was blood. The receptors shown here come from a person aged 18 to 70 in good health. CDR3s include the opening cysteine and the closing phenylalanine or tryptophan.

len	v_gene	j_gene	CDR3aa
16	TRBV7-7	TRBJ2-3	CASSLNRDRGGDTQYF
18	TRBV11-3	TRBJ1-2	CASSLVARDRGLVYGYTF
13	TRBV10-2	TRBJ1-1	CASIQDGNTEAFF
17	TRBV14	TRBJ1-3	CASSQLDSANSGNTIYF
16	TRBV7-9	TRBJ2-7	CASSFIGGLTLYEQYF
15	TRBV15	TRBJ2-7	CATSPSRDRPYEQYF
14	TRBV9	TRBJ1-3	CASSVGEQGNTIYF
16	TRBV4-1	TRBJ1-2	CASSQDPQGLPYGYTF
13	TRBV7-2	TRBJ2-5	CASSPLGSGTQYF
17	TRBV15	TRBJ1-2	CATSRDPILYLSRGYTF
13	TRBV29-1	TRBJ2-4	CSVAGVPKNIQYF
15	TRBV2	TRBJ2-5	CASTPGTGTSGTQYF
15	TRBV4-3	TRBJ2-1	CASSHLDRVRNEQFF
16	TRBV4-3	TRBJ2-1	CASSQGGLLTYNEQFF
15	TRBV5-4	TRBJ2-7	CASSLASSGGGEQYF
16	TRBV29-1	TRBJ2-3	CSVLRTSSWGTDTQYF
15	TRBV5-1	TRBJ2-5	CASSWGYVSQETQYF
13	TRBV28	TRBJ1-5	CASRRGGDQPQHF
10	TRBV10-3	TRBJ1-2	CAIRDSGYTF
15	TRBV9	TRBJ2-5	CASSVEGQGAETQYF
11	TRBV29-1	TRBJ1-2	CSVGDGRGYTF
16	TRBV27	TRBJ1-6	CASSFRPSAENSPLHF
16	TRBV4-1	TRBJ1-1	CASSPRDRYMNTEAFF
15	TRBV7-6	TRBJ2-1	CASSFRGPPYNEQFF
14	TRBV7-2	TRBJ1-6	CASSRLTGGSPLHF
16	TRBV5-1	TRBJ2-2	CASSLAGRTNTGELFF
12	TRBV11-3	TRBJ2-5	CASSLDQETQYF
15	TRBV7-9	TRBJ1-3	CASSLRGSSGNTIYF
15	TRBV5-1	TRBJ2-7	CASSFSAGGLYEQYF
17	TRBV7-2	TRBJ2-4	CASSAGYQGSAKNIQYF
16	TRBV19	TRBJ2-5	CASSILGLAGQETQYF
14	TRBV5-5	TRBJ2-5	CASSLQGLQETQYF
15	TRBV30	TRBJ1-1	CAWSVPGTGITEAFF
14	TRBV7-8	TRBJ1-4	CASSLGGANEKLFF
15	TRBV5-6	TRBJ1-2	CASSLDTGYAYGYTF
11	TRBV6-4	TRBJ1-1	CASSEGTEAFF
14	TRBV6-5	TRBJ1-1	CASSYSGVITEAFF
15	TRBV10-3	TRBJ1-3	CAIRQGDGNGNTIYF
12	TRBV5-6	TRBJ2-1	CASSLTPNEQFF
14	TRBV7-7	TRBJ2-5	CASSAGLAQETQYF
12	TRBV19	TRBJ1-1	CASSFGNTEAFF
17	TRBV13	TRBJ1-2	CASSLVGAPKGNYGYTF
13	TRBV7-8	TRBJ1-6	CASSLEGESPLHF